This paragraph covers one T cell receptor beta chain sequence. This clone's antigen is unknown. To determine HCMV serostatus, a commercial ELISA kit was used to detect HCMV-specific IgG in serum. Ficoll density gradient centrifugation was used to isolate peripheral blood mononuclear cells from blood. Sequencing used an Illumina HiSeq 2000. TCR beta cDNA libraries were made by 5'RACE template switching that added a universal primer site and unique molecular identifiers. Synthesis of cDNA was primed from the TCR beta constant segment and was followed by two consecutive PCR amplification steps. The paper's data handling went like this. MIGEC was used to demultiplex reads and group the reads by UMI, and MiTCR was used to assemble and quantify clonotypes. To remove erroneous sequences, TCR cDNA sequences were retained only when supported by two or more reads. The tcR package was used for downstream repertoire analysis, and clonotypes were matched between fractions using CDR3 nucleotide sequence together with V segment. VDJmatch was used to annotate antigen specificity against VDJdb, with one amino acid substitution allowed in CDR3. TCRdb reprocessed the reads, so every CDR3 protein sequence counts as one entry and DNA is not shown. The V and J calls follow TCRdb's processing rather than the paper's. The table for this sample records 350,000 to 500,000 distinct CDR3 sequences. The ten largest clones add up to 6% to 9.5% of the sample.

CDR1 and CDR2, looked up from the germline V gene, are SGHTA and FQGNSA. The CDR3 goes from the cysteine to the phenylalanine over 15 residues. No nucleotide data were recorded. This entry comes from a study of T cells expressing NK-cell markers (dated by TCRdb to 2020 to 2021). About the study as a whole: Eight or nine donors provided sorted CD3+CD56+NKG2C+, CD3+CD56+NKG2C- and CD3+CD56-NKG2C+ T-cell subsets, whose TCR beta-chain repertoires were profiled. Seven of the eight sequenced donors were HCMV-seropositive and one was HCMV-seronegative. Randomly selected healthy volunteers, three men and five women, were used as the eight sequenced donors. Libraries were sequenced as 2 x 150 bp reads on Illumina HiSeq 2000/2500, MiSeq or NextSeq.

On the study overall, not on this receptor specifically: Those dominant clonotypes were again the most abundant among CD3+CD56-NKG2C+ cells in a handful of donors, at roughly 28.3-60.1%. Whether the expanded NKG2C-expressing T cell clones were specific for HCMV antigens remained unclear. In about six donors, the dominant CD3+CD56+NKG2C+ clonotypes were found to rank among the top 10 CD8+ clonotypes and to make up about 1.0-7.0% of CD8+ T cells.

Sequenced input: blood T cells: a sorted CD56 or NKG2C T cell subset, CD4+ or CD8+ T cells, or bulk PBMC T cells (not recorded which). The sequence links TRBV7-2 to TRBJ1-1; TCRdb's D call, TRBD1, is unchecked because there is no DNA. This clonotype was obtained from a woman between 18 and 70 years old in good health. The CDR3 protein is CASSRQDSMNTEAFF.